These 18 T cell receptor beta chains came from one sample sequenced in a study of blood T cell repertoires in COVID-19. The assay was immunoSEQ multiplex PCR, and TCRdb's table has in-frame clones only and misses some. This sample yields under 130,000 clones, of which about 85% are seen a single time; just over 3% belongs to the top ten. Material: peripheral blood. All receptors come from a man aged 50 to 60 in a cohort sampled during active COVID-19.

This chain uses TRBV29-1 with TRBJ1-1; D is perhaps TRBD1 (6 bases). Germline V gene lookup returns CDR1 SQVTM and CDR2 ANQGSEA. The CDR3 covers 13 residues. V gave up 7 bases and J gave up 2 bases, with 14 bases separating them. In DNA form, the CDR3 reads TGCAGCGCCGAGACAGGTGCAAACACTGAAGCTTTCTTT. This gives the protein CSAETGANTEAFF. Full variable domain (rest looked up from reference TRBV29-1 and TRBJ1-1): SAVISQKPSRDICQRGTSLTIQCQVDSQVTMMFWYRQQPGQSLTLIATANQGSEATYESGFVIDKFPISRPNLTFSTLTVSNMSPEDSSIYLCSAETGANTEAFFGQGTRLTVV.

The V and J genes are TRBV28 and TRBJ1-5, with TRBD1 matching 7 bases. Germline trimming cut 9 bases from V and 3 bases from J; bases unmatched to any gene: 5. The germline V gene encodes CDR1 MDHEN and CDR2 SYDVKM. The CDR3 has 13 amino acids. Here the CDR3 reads CASRQGYNQPQHF. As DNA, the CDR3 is TGTGCCAGTCGACAGGGATACAATCAGCCCCAGCATTTT.

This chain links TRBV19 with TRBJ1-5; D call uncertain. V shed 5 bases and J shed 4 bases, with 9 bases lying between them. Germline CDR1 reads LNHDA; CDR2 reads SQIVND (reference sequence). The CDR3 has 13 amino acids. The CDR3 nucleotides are TGTGCCAGTAGTTTCGGGGTTAATCAGCCCCAGCATTTT. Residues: CASSFGVNQPQHF.

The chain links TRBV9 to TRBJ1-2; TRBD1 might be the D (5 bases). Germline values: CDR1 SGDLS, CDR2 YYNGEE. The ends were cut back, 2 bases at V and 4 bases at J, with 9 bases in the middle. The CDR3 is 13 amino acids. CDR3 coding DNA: TGTGCCAGCAGCGTGCAGGGAGGCTATGGCTACACCTTC. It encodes CASSVQGGYGYTF.

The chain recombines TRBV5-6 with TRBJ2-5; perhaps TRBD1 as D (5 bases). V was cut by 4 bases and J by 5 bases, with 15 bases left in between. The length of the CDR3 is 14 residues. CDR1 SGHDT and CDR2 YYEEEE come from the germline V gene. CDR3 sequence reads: CASSQEHRSETQYF. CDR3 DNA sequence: TGTGCCAGCAGCCAAGAACACAGGTCGGAGACCCAGTACTTC. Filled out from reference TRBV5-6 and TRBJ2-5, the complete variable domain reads DAGVTQSPTHLIKTRGQQVTLRCSPKSGHDTVSWYQQALGQGPQFIFQYYEEEERQRGNFPDRFSGHQFPNYSSELNVNALLLGDSALYLCASSQEHRSETQYFGPGTRLLVL.

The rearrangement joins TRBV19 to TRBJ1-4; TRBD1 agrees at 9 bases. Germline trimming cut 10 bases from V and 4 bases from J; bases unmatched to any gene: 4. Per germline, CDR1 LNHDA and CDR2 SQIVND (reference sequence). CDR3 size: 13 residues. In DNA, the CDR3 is TGTGCCACAAAGACAGGGGGTAATGAAAAACTGTTTTTT. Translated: CATKTGGNEKLFF.

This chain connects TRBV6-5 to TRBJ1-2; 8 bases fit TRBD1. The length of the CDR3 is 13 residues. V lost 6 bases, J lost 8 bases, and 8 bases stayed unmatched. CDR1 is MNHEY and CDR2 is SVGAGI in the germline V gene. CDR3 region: CASRPTGEYGYTF. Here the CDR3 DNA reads TGTGCCAGCAGACCGACAGGGGAGTACGGCTACACCTTC.

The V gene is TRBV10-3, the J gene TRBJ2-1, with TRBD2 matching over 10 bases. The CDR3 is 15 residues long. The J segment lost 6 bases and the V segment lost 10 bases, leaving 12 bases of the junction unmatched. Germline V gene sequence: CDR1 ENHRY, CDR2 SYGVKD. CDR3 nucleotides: TGTGCCAGCGGGCTAGCGGGGGCCTCAAGCAATGAGCAGTTCTTC. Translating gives CASGLAGASSNEQFF.

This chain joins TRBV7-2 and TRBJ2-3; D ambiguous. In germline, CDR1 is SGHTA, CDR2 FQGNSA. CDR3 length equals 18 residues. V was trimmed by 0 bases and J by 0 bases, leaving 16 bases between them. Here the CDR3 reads CASSLASVGPGSTDTQYF. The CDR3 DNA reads TGTGCCAGCAGCTTAGCGTCTGTCGGTCCCGGGAGCACAGATACGCAGTATTTT.

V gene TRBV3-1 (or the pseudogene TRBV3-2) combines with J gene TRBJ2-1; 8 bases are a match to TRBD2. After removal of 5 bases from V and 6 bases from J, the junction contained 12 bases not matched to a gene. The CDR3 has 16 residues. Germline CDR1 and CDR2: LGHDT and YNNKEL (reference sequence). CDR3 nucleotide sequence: TGTGCCAGCAGCTCGAACCGCGGGGGGCGTAGCAATGAGCAGTTCTTC. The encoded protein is CASSSNRGGRSNEQFF.

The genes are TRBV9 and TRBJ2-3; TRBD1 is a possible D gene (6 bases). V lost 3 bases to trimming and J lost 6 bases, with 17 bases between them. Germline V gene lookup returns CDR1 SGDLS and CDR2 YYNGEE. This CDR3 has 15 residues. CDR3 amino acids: CASSEVLGARDTQYF. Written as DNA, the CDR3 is TGTGCCAGCAGCGAAGTGTTGGGGGCGAGGGATACGCAGTATTTT.

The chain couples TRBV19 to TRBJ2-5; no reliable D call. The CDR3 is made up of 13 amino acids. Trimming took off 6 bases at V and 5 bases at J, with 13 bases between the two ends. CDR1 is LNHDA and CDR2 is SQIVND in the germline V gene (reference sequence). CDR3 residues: CASSSVSGETQYF. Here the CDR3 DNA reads TGTGCCAGTAGCTCAGTATCCGGGGAGACCCAGTACTTC.

CDR3: CASSLVGASSYNEQFF. As DNA, the CDR3 is TGTGCCAGCAGCTTAGTTGGGGCCAGCTCCTACAATGAGCAGTTCTTC. The chain uses TRBV13 and TRBJ2-1; D is perhaps TRBD1 (5 bases). The CDR3 has 16 residues. The germline CDR1 and CDR2 sequences are PRHDT and FYEKMQ (reference sequence). Trimming pared 1 base from V and 0 bases from J, leaving 10 bases between.

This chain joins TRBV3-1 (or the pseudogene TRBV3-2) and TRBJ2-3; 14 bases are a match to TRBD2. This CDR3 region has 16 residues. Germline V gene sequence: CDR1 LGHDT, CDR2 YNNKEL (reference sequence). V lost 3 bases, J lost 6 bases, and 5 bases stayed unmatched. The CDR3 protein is CASSHRGLAGGDTQYF. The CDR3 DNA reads TGTGCCAGCAGCCACAGAGGACTAGCGGGGGGTGATACGCAGTATTTT.

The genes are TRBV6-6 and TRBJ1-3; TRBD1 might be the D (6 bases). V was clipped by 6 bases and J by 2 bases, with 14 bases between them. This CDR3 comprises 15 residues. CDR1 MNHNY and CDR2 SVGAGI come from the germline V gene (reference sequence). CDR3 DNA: TGTGCCAGCAGGCCGGCAGGGGCCACTGGAAACACCATATATTTT. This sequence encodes CASRPAGATGNTIYF.

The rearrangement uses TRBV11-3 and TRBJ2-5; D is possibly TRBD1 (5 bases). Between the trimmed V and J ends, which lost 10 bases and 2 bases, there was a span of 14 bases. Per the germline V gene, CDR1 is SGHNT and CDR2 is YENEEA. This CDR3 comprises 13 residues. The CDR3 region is CATTRGIQETQYF. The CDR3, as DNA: TGTGCCACCACAAGGGGAATTCAAGAGACCCAGTACTTC.

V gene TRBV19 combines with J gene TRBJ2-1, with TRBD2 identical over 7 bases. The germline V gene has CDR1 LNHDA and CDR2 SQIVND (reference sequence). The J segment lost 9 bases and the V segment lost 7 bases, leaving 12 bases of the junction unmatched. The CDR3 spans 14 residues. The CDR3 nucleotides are TGTGCCAGTACCCCCACTAGCGTCCCGACTGAGCAGTTCTTC. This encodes CASTPTSVPTEQFF.

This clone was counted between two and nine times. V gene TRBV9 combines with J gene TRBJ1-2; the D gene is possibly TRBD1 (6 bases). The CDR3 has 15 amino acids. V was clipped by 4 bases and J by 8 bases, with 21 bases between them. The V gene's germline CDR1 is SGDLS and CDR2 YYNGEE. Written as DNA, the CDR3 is TGTGCCAGCAGCCCCACTGTGAGGACAGACTTCGGCTACACCTTC. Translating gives CASSPTVRTDFGYTF.